A single sample is the source of the 19 T cell receptor beta chains below, sequenced in a study of cytomegalovirus exposure and HLA in healthy donors. 60 Vbeta and 13 Jbeta primers were used in PCR. The repertoire was sequenced with immunoSEQ multiplex PCR; TCRdb's copy has only in-frame clones and lacks some. The sample shows over 150,000 clones, 79% of them seen only once. Sequenced sample: PBMCs. These receptor sequences come from a man aged 35-49 years in good health and CMV-seronegative.

This chain uses TRBV5-1 with TRBJ2-3, with D perhaps matching TRBD1 (5 bases). V was trimmed by 4 bases and J by 5 bases, leaving 14 bases between them. The V gene's germline CDR1 is SGHRS and CDR2 YFSETQ. CDR3 length: 14 residues. The CDR3 region is CASSRQGDGDTQYF. CDR3 DNA: TGCGCCAGCAGCCGGCAGGGTGATGGAGATACGCAGTATTTT.

The V gene is TRBV4-3, the J gene TRBJ2-3; D is uncertain. Between the trimmed V and J ends, which lost 2 bases and 1 base, there was a span of 7 bases. Germline values: CDR1 LGHNA, CDR2 YSLEER. The CDR3 spans 14 residues. The CDR3 bases are TGCGCCAGCAGCCAATTACGAGGCACAGATACGCAGTATTTT. It encodes CASSQLRGTDTQYF.

This clone was recorded only once. CDR3 in DNA: TGTGCCAGCAGCCCGCTTCAGGTTGACTACGAGCAGTACTTC. Its protein product is CASSPLQVDYEQYF. The V and J genes are TRBV11-3 and TRBJ2-7; D unresolved. Trimming removed 5 bases at V and 3 bases at J, with 14 bases between. Germline CDR1 SGHNT, CDR2 YENEEA. The CDR3 totals 14 residues.

The gene calls are TRBV11-2 and TRBJ1-2; 8 nucleotides align to TRBD1. The CDR3 spans 12 residues. Germline assignment: CDR1 SGHAT and CDR2 FQNNGV. V was clipped by 5 bases and J by 8 bases; unmatched bases: 4. The CDR3 is CASSPGGGGYTF. CDR3 nucleotide sequence: TGTGCCAGCAGCCCAGGGGGCGGAGGCTACACCTTC.

This chain joins TRBV19 and TRBJ2-7, with TRBD1 matching 8 bases. The germline gives CDR1 LNHDA, CDR2 SQIVND (reference sequence). The CDR3 has 16 residues. Germline trimming cut 5 bases from V and 0 bases from J; bases unmatched to any gene: 9. The DNA for the CDR3 is TGTGCCAGTAGTCAAACCGGGACAGGCTACTCCTACGAGCAGTACTTC. Translation gives CASSQTGTGYSYEQYF.

This clone was found a few times. The rearrangement joins TRBV18 to TRBJ2-7, with D perhaps TRBD1 (5 bases). V shed 5 bases and J shed 1 base, with 12 bases lying between them. The CDR3 sequence is 14 residues long. The germline V gene encodes CDR1 KGHSH and CDR2 LQKENI. CDR3 region: CASSSSAGSYEQYF. The DNA of the CDR3 is TGTGCCAGCTCATCTTCGGCAGGGTCCTACGAGCAGTACTTC. The whole variable domain, filled in from reference TRBV18 and TRBJ2-7, reads NAGVMQNPRHLVRRRGQEARLRCSPMKGHSHVYWYRQLPEEGLKFMVYLQKENIIDESGMPKERFSAEFPKEGPSILRIQQVVRGDSAAYFCASSSSAGSYEQYFGPGTRLTVT.

The rearrangement uses TRBV28 and TRBJ1-5, with 9 bases fitting TRBD1. V lost 0 bases, J lost 0 bases, and 6 bases stayed unmatched. Germline-derived CDR1 and CDR2 are MDHEN and SYDVKM. There are 18 residues in the CDR3. The CDR3 is CASSLWAGQGHSNQPQHF. In DNA, the CDR3 is TGTGCCAGCAGTTTATGGGCTGGACAGGGGCATAGCAATCAGCCCCAGCATTTT.

The gene calls are TRBV28 and TRBJ1-5; D unclear. The germline CDR1 and CDR2 sequences are MDHEN and SYDVKM. This CDR3 region has 14 residues. V shed 5 bases and J shed 3 bases, with 11 bases lying between them. The CDR3, as DNA: TGTGCCAGCAGTCCCTACCGTATCAATCAGCCCCAGCATTTT. Translating it yields CASSPYRINQPQHF. Drawing the rest from reference TRBV28 and TRBJ1-5, the complete variable domain is DVKVTQSSRYLVKRTGEKVFLECVQDMDHENMFWYRQDPGLGLRLIYFSYDVKMKEKGDIPEGYSVSREKKERFSLILESASTNQTSMYLCASSPYRINQPQHFGDGTRLSIL.

This sequence joins TRBV29-1 and TRBJ2-1, with 11 nucleotides matching TRBD2. J lost 16 bases, V lost 0 bases, and 8 bases had no gene match. The CDR3 runs 13 residues. The germline gives CDR1 SQVTM, CDR2 ANQGSEA. CDR3 amino acids: CSVEEYSGRACFF. The CDR3 bases are TGCAGCGTTGAAGAATATAGCGGGAGGGCCTGCTTCTTC.

The V and J genes are TRBV18 and TRBJ1-1; D is perhaps TRBD1 (5 bases). The germline gives CDR1 KGHSH, CDR2 LQKENI. The CDR3 spans 15 residues. Deletions cut 1 base from V and 1 base from J, with 10 bases between. As DNA, the CDR3 is TGTGCCAGCTCACCACGGGGGGATGGGAACACTGAAGCTTTCTTT. This codes for CASSPRGDGNTEAFF.

The chain is built from TRBV30 and TRBJ1-1; 9 positions agree with TRBD1. The CDR3 runs to 15 residues. In germline, CDR1 is GTSNPN, CDR2 SVGIG (reference sequence). V dropped 0 bases and J dropped 5; count of bases not matched to a gene: 7. The DNA for the CDR3 is TGTGCCTGGAGTGTAGGGGGACAGGGCGCGACTGAAGCTTTCTTT. It is translated as CAWSVGGQGATEAFF.

The V gene is TRBV18, the J gene TRBJ2-5; tentatively, D is TRBD2 (6 bases). There are 13 residues in the CDR3. Germline V gene data show CDR1 as KGHSH and CDR2 as LQKENI. V lost 3 bases and J lost 4, with 9 bases in between. CDR3 residues: CASSPSGRETQYF. CDR3 nucleotides: TGTGCCAGCTCACCTTCCGGGAGAGAGACCCAGTACTTC.

This chain joins TRBV28 and TRBJ1-4; 7 bases are shared with TRBD1. This CDR3 has 14 amino acids. Looked up from germline, CDR1 is MDHEN and CDR2 is SYDVKM. V shed 2 bases and J 6 bases; nucleotides not matched to a gene: 3. Here the CDR3 reads CASSLVQGYEKLFF. In DNA, the CDR3 is TGTGCCAGCAGTTTAGTACAGGGGTATGAAAAACTGTTTTTT.

This sequence joins TRBV9 and TRBJ2-3; TRBD2 is a possible D gene (7 bases). V lost 7 bases and J lost 2, with 14 bases in between. The germline V gene has CDR1 SGDLS and CDR2 YYNGEE. The CDR3 totals 14 residues. Written as DNA, the CDR3 is TGTGCCAGCGGGGAGGGGGGTACCACAGATACGCAGTATTTT. Protein product: CASGEGGTTDTQYF.

The chain joins TRBV5-1 to TRBJ2-5; TRBD2 matches at 13 bases. This CDR3 is 15 amino acids long. Germline V lookup: CDR1 SGHRS, CDR2 YFSETQ. J was trimmed by 3 bases and V by 4 bases; bases with no gene match: 3. The CDR3 region is CASSPGTSGEETQYF. Written as DNA, the CDR3 is TGCGCCAGCAGCCCAGGGACTAGCGGGGAAGAGACCCAGTACTTC. Full variable domain (missing parts from reference TRBV5-1 and TRBJ2-5): KAGVTQTPRYLIKTRGQQVTLSCSPISGHRSVSWYQQTPGQGLQFLFEYFSETQRNKGNFPGRFSGRQFSNSRSEMNVSTLELGDSALYLCASSPGTSGEETQYFGPGTRLLVL.

The J gene is TRBJ2-1, the V gene TRBV5-4; possible D gene TRBD2, 6 bases. In germline, CDR1 is SGHNT, CDR2 YYREEE (reference sequence). V was clipped by 6 bases and J by 5 bases, with 15 bases between them. The CDR3 sequence is 14 residues long. CDR3 loop: CASTREVAHNEQFF. DNA for the CDR3: TGTGCCAGCACCAGGGAGGTAGCCCACAATGAGCAGTTCTTC.

The rearrangement uses TRBV7-9 and TRBJ1-2; D unclear. The CDR3 spans 13 residues. Germline CDR1 SEHNR, CDR2 FQNEAQ (reference sequence). CDR3 DNA: TGTTCCTGGCGAGTGGGCCCTACTTCTGACTACACCTTC. Residues: CSWRVGPTSDYTF.

The chain uses TRBV5-4 and TRBJ1-2; D ambiguous. V was clipped by 1 base and J by 6 bases, with 19 bases between them. This CDR3 has 16 amino acids. Per the germline V gene, CDR1 is SGHNT and CDR2 is YYREEE (reference sequence). CDR3 region: CASSLIGPEGGHGYTF. The CDR3 nucleotides are TGTGCCAGCAGCTTGATTGGGCCAGAAGGCGGGCATGGCTACACCTTC.

The chain recombines TRBV30 with TRBJ2-2; TRBD2 agrees at 9 bases. Germline V lookup: CDR1 GTSNPN, CDR2 SVGIG (reference sequence). The V segment lost 3 bases and the J segment 6 bases; nucleotides outside the gene matches: 17. The CDR3 sequence is 18 residues long. This CDR3 is CAWSPLGLAGILSGELFF. DNA for the CDR3: TGTGCCTGGAGCCCACTAGGGCTAGCGGGAATCTTGTCCGGGGAGCTGTTTTTT.